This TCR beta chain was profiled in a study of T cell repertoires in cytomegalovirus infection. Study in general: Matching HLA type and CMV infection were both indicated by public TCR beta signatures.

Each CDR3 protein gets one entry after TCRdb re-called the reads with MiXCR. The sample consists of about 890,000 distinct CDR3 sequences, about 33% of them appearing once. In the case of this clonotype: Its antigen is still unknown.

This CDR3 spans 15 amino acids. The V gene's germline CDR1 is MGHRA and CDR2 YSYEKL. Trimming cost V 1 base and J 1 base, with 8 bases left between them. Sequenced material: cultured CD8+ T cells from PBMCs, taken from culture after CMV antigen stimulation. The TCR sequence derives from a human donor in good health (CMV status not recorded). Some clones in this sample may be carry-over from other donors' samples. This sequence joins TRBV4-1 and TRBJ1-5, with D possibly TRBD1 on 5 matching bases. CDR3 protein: CASSQGGLSNQPQHF. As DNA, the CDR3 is TGCGCCAGCAGCCAAGGGGGACTCAGCAATCAGCCCCAGCATTTT.